This TCR beta chain was captured in a study of PD-1 blockade in mismatch repair-deficient tumors. Turning to the study itself: Enrolled about 2012-2016, patients had progressing, pretreated mismatch repair-deficient cancers of 11 to 13 types.

All patients were mismatch repair deficient, assessed by either PCR or immunohistochemistry. TCR sequencing covered a few patients who responded to pembrolizumab. Germline CDR1 is MGHRA and CDR2 is YSYEKL. The CDR3 runs 16 residues. The V gene lost 1 base and the J gene lost 3 bases, with 13 bases spanning the gap. Profiling relied on immunoSEQ multiplex PCR, and the TCRdb table lists in-frame clones only, not all of them. Of about 84,000 clones in the sample, roughly 80% were seen once. Whole-study results and caveats: Tumor-resident clones, often undetectable pretreatment in blood, expanded then contracted after pembrolizumab.

Worth noting for this clone: The antigen is unknown.

The sequence was obtained from an adult with mismatch repair-deficient cancer. The source material was peripheral blood, sampled 12 weeks after starting pembrolizumab. V and J are TRBV4-1 and TRBJ1-5; D may be TRBD1 (5 bases). CDR3 protein: CASSQVLQASNQPQHF. The CDR3 nucleotides are TGCGCCAGCAGCCAAGTGCTACAGGCCTCCAATCAGCCCCAGCATTTT.